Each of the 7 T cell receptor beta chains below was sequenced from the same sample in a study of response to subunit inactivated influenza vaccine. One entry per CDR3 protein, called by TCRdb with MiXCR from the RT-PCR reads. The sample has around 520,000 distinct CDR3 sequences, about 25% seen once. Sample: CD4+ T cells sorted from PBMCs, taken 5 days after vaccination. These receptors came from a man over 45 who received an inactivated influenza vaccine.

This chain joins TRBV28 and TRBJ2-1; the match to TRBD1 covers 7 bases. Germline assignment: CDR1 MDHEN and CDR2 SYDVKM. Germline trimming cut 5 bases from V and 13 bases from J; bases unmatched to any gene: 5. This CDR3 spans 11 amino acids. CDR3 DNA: TGTGCCAGCAGTAACCGGGACAGACAGTTCTTC. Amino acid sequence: CASSNRDRQFF.

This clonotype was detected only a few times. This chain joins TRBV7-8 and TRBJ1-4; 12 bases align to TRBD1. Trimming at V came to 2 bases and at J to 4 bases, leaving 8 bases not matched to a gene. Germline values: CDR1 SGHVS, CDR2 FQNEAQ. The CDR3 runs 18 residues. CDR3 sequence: CASSLMKGQGAFNEKLFF. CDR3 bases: TGTGCCAGCAGCTTAATGAAGGGACAGGGGGCTTTTAATGAAAAACTGTTTTTT.

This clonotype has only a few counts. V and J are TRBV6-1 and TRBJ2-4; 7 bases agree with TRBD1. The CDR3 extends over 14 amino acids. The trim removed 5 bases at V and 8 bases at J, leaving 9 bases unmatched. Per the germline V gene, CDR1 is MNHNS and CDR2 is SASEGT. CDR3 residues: CASSPRTGPYIQYF. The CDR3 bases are TGTGCCAGCAGTCCACGGACAGGCCCGTACATTCAGTACTTC.

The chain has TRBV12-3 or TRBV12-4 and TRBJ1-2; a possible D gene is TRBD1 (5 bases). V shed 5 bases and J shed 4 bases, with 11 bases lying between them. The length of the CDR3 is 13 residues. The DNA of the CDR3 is TGTGCCAGCAGTCCTCGAGGGGCCTATGGCTACACCTTC. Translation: CASSPRGAYGYTF.

This CDR3 is CATSRDPNSPLHF. The CDR3 coding sequence is TGTGCCACCAGCAGAGATCCGAATTCACCCCTCCACTTT. This chain links TRBV15 with TRBJ1-6; D gene ambiguous. The CDR3 consists of 13 residues. The V end was cut by 0 bases, the J end by 7 bases, with 4 bases between. Germline loops: CDR1 LNHNV, CDR2 YYDKDF (reference sequence).

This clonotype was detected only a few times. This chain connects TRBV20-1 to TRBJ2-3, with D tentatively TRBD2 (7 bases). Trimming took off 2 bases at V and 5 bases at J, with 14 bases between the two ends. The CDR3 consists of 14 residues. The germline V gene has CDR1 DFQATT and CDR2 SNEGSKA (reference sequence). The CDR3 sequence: CSARRGGAGDTQYF. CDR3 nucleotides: TGCAGTGCTAGAAGGGGGGGGGCCGGAGATACGCAGTATTTT.

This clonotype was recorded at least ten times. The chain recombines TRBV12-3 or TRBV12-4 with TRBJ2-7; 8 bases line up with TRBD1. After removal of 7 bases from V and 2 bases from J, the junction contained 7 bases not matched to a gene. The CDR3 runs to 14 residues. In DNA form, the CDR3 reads TGTGCCAGCATGGCGGGACAGGCGACCTACGAGCAGTACTTC. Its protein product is CASMAGQATYEQYF.